The next 28 T cell receptor beta chains were all read from a single sample in a study of blood T cell repertoires in COVID-19. Using immunoSEQ multiplex PCR, the repertoire was profiled, and TCRdb retains in-frame clones only, with some absent. The sample lists some 120,000 clones, roughly 84% seen once, with around an eighth in the top ten. The sequencing sample was made of peripheral blood. All receptors derive from a woman younger than 45 who had recovered from COVID-19.

The chain recombines TRBV6-5 with TRBJ1-4; D gene unclear. Between the trimmed V and J ends, which lost 6 bases and 0 bases, there was a span of 11 bases. This CDR3 comprises 15 residues. Germline values: CDR1 MNHEY, CDR2 SVGAGI. The CDR3 bases are TGTGCCAGCAGACGAACGGGATCAACTAATGAAAAACTGTTTTTT. This sequence encodes CASRRTGSTNEKLFF.

J is TRBJ2-1 and V is TRBV6-1, with a possible D match to TRBD1 (5 bases). The CDR3 covers 16 residues. V was pared by 3 bases and J by 4 bases, with 16 bases between. Germline V gene sequence: CDR1 MNHNS, CDR2 SASEGT. In nucleotides, the CDR3 is TGTGCCAGCAGTGATTTATGGGGCCAGGTTTACAATGAGCAGTTCTTC. Residues: CASSDLWGQVYNEQFF.

The chain uses TRBV13 and TRBJ2-5, with TRBD2 matching 11 bases. With V trimmed by 5 bases and J by 3 bases, 11 bases remained unmatched. Per germline, CDR1 PRHDT and CDR2 FYEKMQ (reference sequence). This CDR3 region has 17 residues. This CDR3 reads CASSAQGTSGHEETQYF. CDR3 DNA: TGTGCCAGCAGCGCCCAGGGGACTAGCGGACACGAAGAGACCCAGTACTTC.

This rearrangement joins TRBV2 to TRBJ1-1; 7 nucleotides line up with TRBD1. Germline V lookup: CDR1 SNHLY, CDR2 FYNNEI. This CDR3 spans 11 amino acids. The V segment lost 6 bases and the J segment 10 bases; nucleotides outside the gene matches: 5. CDR3 nucleotide sequence: TGTGCCAGCAGGACCCGGGACAGAGCTTTCTTT. Translated, it gives CASRTRDRAFF.

The CDR3 loop is CAWNSGVSTEAFF. The DNA of the CDR3 is TGTGCCTGGAATTCAGGGGTAAGCACTGAAGCTTTCTTT. The rearrangement joins TRBV30 to TRBJ1-1, with D perhaps TRBD1 (6 bases). Germline V gene sequence: CDR1 GTSNPN, CDR2 SVGIG (reference sequence). V was shortened by 4 bases and J by 4 bases, with 13 bases between the two germline ends. This CDR3 is 13 amino acids long.

The chain joins TRBV7-6 to TRBJ1-5; no firm D call. Germline V CDR1 and CDR2: SGHVS, FNYEAQ. This CDR3 has 13 amino acids. V lost 5 bases, J lost 6 bases, and 11 bases lay in between. The CDR3 DNA follows: TGTGCCAGCAGCCCGGGGTACGGTCAGCCCCAGCATTTT. Protein sequence: CASSPGYGQPQHF.

The CDR3 DNA reads as TGTGCCAGTAGTATATTCCGAGGGGGGGCTCGGGGTCAGCCCCAGCATTTT. It is translated as CASSIFRGGARGQPQHF. V is TRBV19 and J is TRBJ1-5, with D possibly TRBD1 on 6 matching bases. CDR3 length: 17 amino acids. Germline-derived CDR1 and CDR2 are LNHDA and SQIVND (reference sequence). V lost 2 bases to trimming and J lost 6 bases, with 20 bases between them.

This clone turned up a few times. The rearrangement links TRBV15 to TRBJ1-1; no reliable D call. The CDR3 contains 16 residues. Per germline, CDR1 LNHNV and CDR2 YYDKDF (reference sequence). The germline V and J ends were trimmed by 1 base and 5 bases, with 17 bases remaining between them. CDR3 sequence: CATSRVARSIFTEAFF. Written as DNA, the CDR3 is TGTGCCACCAGCAGAGTGGCCAGGTCAATCTTTACTGAAGCTTTCTTT.

V and J are TRBV6-1 and TRBJ2-5, with TRBD2 matching 8 bases. This CDR3 region has 16 residues. Trimming removed 4 bases from V and 3 bases from J; junction bases left unmatched: 10. The V gene's germline CDR1 is MNHNS and CDR2 SASEGT. In DNA, the CDR3 is TGTGCCAGCAGTGCGTACGCTAGCGGGTTGGAAGAGACCCAGTACTTC. It is translated as CASSAYASGLEETQYF.

The V gene is TRBV5-1, the J gene TRBJ2-1; 8 nucleotides line up with TRBD2. Unmatched junction bases numbered 6, after V lost 0 bases and J lost 1 base. This CDR3 spans 17 amino acids. The germline CDR1 and CDR2 sequences are SGHRS and YFSETQ. CDR3 loop: CASSLEASGRSYNEQFF. The CDR3 DNA is TGCGCCAGCAGCTTGGAGGCTAGCGGGCGATCCTACAATGAGCAGTTCTTC.

The chain employs TRBV7-3 and TRBJ2-2, with a weak D call TRBD1 (5 bases). V gave up 5 bases and J gave up 1 base, with 8 bases separating them. CDR3 size: 14 residues. The germline V gene has CDR1 SGHTA and CDR2 FQGTGA. CDR3 protein: CASSPTGNTGELFF. The CDR3 nucleotides are TGTGCCAGCAGCCCAACAGGGAACACCGGGGAGCTGTTTTTT.

The V and J genes are TRBV11-3 and TRBJ2-1, with D hard to call. The CDR3 contains 11 residues. Trimming left V 5 bases short and J 7 bases short, with 6 bases between. Per the germline V gene, CDR1 is SGHNT and CDR2 is YENEEA. The CDR3 DNA is TGTGCCAGCAGCCCCGGGAATGAGCAGTTCTTC. It translates to CASSPGNEQFF. Complete variable domain (other parts from reference TRBV11-3 and TRBJ2-1): EAGVVQSPRYKIIEKKQPVAFWCNPISGHNTLYWYLQNLGQGPELLIRYENEEAVDDSQLPKDRFSAERLKGVDSTLKIQPAELGDSAVYLCASSPGNEQFFGPGTRLTVL.

This rearrangement joins TRBV18 to TRBJ2-5; 8 bases are a match to TRBD1. J lost 4 bases, V lost 3 bases, and 1 base had no gene match. Germline assignment: CDR1 KGHSH and CDR2 LQKENI. The CDR3 is 13 amino acids. Here the CDR3 reads CASSPTGVETQYF. Written as DNA, the CDR3 is TGTGCCAGCTCACCGACAGGGGTAGAGACCCAGTACTTC.

This clone was observed a few times. The rearrangement links TRBV6-6 to TRBJ1-1; TRBD1 aligns across 8 bases. J lost 4 bases, V lost 6 bases, and 7 bases had no gene match. The germline gives CDR1 MNHNY, CDR2 SVGAGI (reference sequence). This CDR3 comprises 14 residues. The CDR3 DNA is TGTGCCAGCAGCGACAGGGGAGGGATCACTGAAGCTTTCTTT. Its translation: CASSDRGGITEAFF.

To note about this clone: The junction departs from germline at one end; a sequencing error may be responsible. The chain employs TRBV12-5 and TRBJ1-2, with 10 positions matching TRBD1. CDR1 and CDR2 from the germline V gene are LGHNT and FRNRAP. The CDR3 covers 11 residues. CDR3 amino acids: CASGQGQGGSF. The CDR3 DNA reads as TGTGCTAGTGGACAAGGACAGGGGGGTTCCTTC.

V gene TRBV27 combines with J gene TRBJ2-2; 7 bases agree with TRBD1. This CDR3 region has 18 residues. Germline CDR1 is MNHEY and CDR2 is SMNVEV (reference sequence). V trimming: 0 bases; J trimming: 1 base; junction bases outside the gene matches: 8. This CDR3 is CASSLSGLTGQNTGELFF. Written as DNA, the CDR3 is TGTGCCAGCAGTTTATCCGGATTGACAGGGCAGAACACCGGGGAGCTGTTTTTT.

The J gene is TRBJ2-2, the V gene TRBV2; 14 nucleotides align to TRBD2. With 4 bases clipped from V and 2 bases from J, the junction kept 6 bases outside the gene matches. Germline values: CDR1 SNHLY, CDR2 FYNNEI. The CDR3 spans 18 residues. The CDR3 sequence: CASSGWTSGGPNTGELFF. The CDR3 DNA sequence: TGTGCCAGCAGTGGTTGGACTAGCGGGGGGCCTAACACCGGGGAGCTGTTTTTT.

This clone has just a few counts. V usage is TRBV3-1 (or the pseudogene TRBV3-2) and J usage is TRBJ2-7; D remains ambiguous. V lost 0 bases to trimming and J lost 6 bases, with 15 bases between them. Germline-derived CDR1 and CDR2 are LGHDT and YNNKEL (reference sequence). There are 15 residues in the CDR3. The DNA for the CDR3 is TGTGCCAGCAGCCAAGAATTGAGAAGATCAGGCGAGCAGTACTTC. This sequence encodes CASSQELRRSGEQYF.

This rearrangement joins TRBV5-6 to TRBJ2-5; D uncertain. Germline V CDR1 and CDR2: SGHDT, YYEEEE. The CDR3 loop spans 9 amino acids. V lost 7 bases and J 6 bases, leaving 4 bases between the germline ends. The CDR3 loop reads CASPKTQYF. Here the CDR3 DNA reads TGTGCCAGCCCCAAGACCCAGTACTTC.

The V call is TRBV7-2, the J call TRBJ2-1, with a possible D match to TRBD2 (7 bases). The CDR3 extends over 15 amino acids. The germline gives CDR1 SGHTA, CDR2 FQGNSA. Trimming removed 2 bases at V and 7 bases at J, with 15 bases between. CDR3 region: CASSLLWGGGNEQFF. CDR3 nucleotides: TGTGCCAGCAGCTTATTGTGGGGAGGGGGGAATGAGCAGTTCTTC.

V is TRBV5-4 and J is TRBJ2-7, with 8 bases lining up with TRBD1. The V gene's germline CDR1 is SGHNT and CDR2 YYREEE (reference sequence). Losses at the gene ends were 4 bases for V and 2 bases for J; bases not matched to a gene: 8. This CDR3 region has 15 residues. This chain's CDR3 is CASSPGQGLTYEQYF. The CDR3 DNA sequence: TGTGCCAGCAGCCCAGGACAGGGCCTCACCTACGAGCAGTACTTC.

The V and J genes are TRBV18 and TRBJ2-3, with D unresolved. Trimming shortened V by 4 bases and J by 0 bases, and 5 bases separated the two germline ends. The CDR3 runs to 13 residues. Germline assignment: CDR1 KGHSH and CDR2 LQKENI. CDR3 loop: CASSRSSTDTQYF. The CDR3 DNA reads TGTGCCAGCTCACGTTCAAGCACAGATACGCAGTATTTT.

The J gene is TRBJ1-1, the V gene TRBV19; D gene uncertain. Germline loops: CDR1 LNHDA, CDR2 SQIVND (reference sequence). CDR3 length equals 14 residues. V was clipped by 5 bases and J by 0 bases, with 10 bases between them. CDR3 bases: TGTGCCAGTAGTCTGGCGGATTTGAACACTGAAGCTTTCTTT. Translated: CASSLADLNTEAFF.

This clone was detected only a few times. The chain combines TRBV9 with TRBJ1-4, with D tentatively TRBD1 (5 bases). V shed 4 bases and J shed 6 bases, with 16 bases lying between them. Germline V gene data show CDR1 as SGDLS and CDR2 as YYNGEE. The length of the CDR3 is 15 residues. Here the CDR3 reads CASSPRQSSDEKLFF. CDR3 sequence (DNA): TGTGCCAGCAGCCCCCGACAGTCGTCAGATGAAAAACTGTTTTTT. The variable domain in full, with the rest retrieved from reference TRBV9 and TRBJ1-4, is DSGVTQTPKHLITATGQRVTLRCSPRSGDLSVYWYQQSLDQGLQFLIQYYNGEERAKGNILERFSAQQFPDLHSELNLSSLELGDSALYFCASSPRQSSDEKLFFGSGTQLSVL.

The rearrangement links TRBV6-5 to TRBJ2-7; 11 positions match TRBD1. The length of the CDR3 is 15 residues. Per the germline V gene, CDR1 is MNHEY and CDR2 is SVGAGI. The V gene end was trimmed by 6 bases and the J gene end by 3 bases; junction bases not matched to a gene: 7. CDR3 nucleotides: TGTGCCAGCAGAGAGGACAGGGGGCAGTTCTACGAGCAGTACTTC. Residues: CASREDRGQFYEQYF.

The CDR3 coding sequence is TGTGCCAGCAGAACTAGCGGCAATGAGCAGTTCTTC. Its translation is CASRTSGNEQFF. The chain employs TRBV6-5 and TRBJ2-1; 8 bases match TRBD2. The CDR3 sequence is 12 residues long. Germline loops: CDR1 MNHEY, CDR2 SVGAGI. With V trimmed by 6 bases and J by 6 bases, 1 base remained unmatched.

The chain carries TRBV6-1 and TRBJ2-1; the D gene is possibly TRBD2 (6 bases). Germline values: CDR1 MNHNS, CDR2 SASEGT. The CDR3 is 15 amino acids. V was trimmed by 2 bases and J by 4 bases, leaving 12 bases between them. The CDR3 sequence: CASSEIGGLYNEQFF. DNA of the CDR3: TGTGCCAGCAGTGAAATCGGGGGTTTGTACAATGAGCAGTTCTTC.

The V and J genes are TRBV2 and TRBJ2-2; 12 bases map to TRBD1. Looked up from germline, CDR1 is SNHLY and CDR2 is FYNNEI. The J segment lost 5 bases and the V segment lost 6 bases, leaving 4 bases of the junction unmatched. The CDR3 loop spans 15 amino acids. CDR3 nucleotide sequence: TGTGCCAGCAGGAGGGACAGGGGGCAGACCGGGGAGCTGTTTTTT. Translation: CASRRDRGQTGELFF.